Listed below are T cell receptor beta chains from one sample, sequenced in a study of blood T cells in healthy people across ages. TCRdb re-called the 5' RACE reads with MiXCR, one entry per CDR3 protein. Of under 2 million distinct CDR3 sequences in the sample, about 32% were seen once. Sequences were obtained from blood. These receptor sequences come from a woman aged 30 to 39 in good health. Both conserved end residues are part of each CDR3. A D gene is named only where the DNA matches it firmly. Not every row has a clone size; where given, it reads once, few, many or a size class.

J	D	V	size	CDR3	DNA
TRBJ1-5	NA	TRBV20-1	many	CSARVWSALNQPQHF	TGCAGTGCTAGAGTTTGGTCGGCCCTGAATCAGCCCCAGCATTTT
TRBJ2-5	NA	TRBV2	NA	CAITRAPNDVDKQYF	TGTGCCATTACCAGAGCCCCGAACGACGTCGACAAGCAGTACTTC
TRBJ2-1	TRBD1	TRBV9	few	CASSVDRASIEQFF	TGTGCCAGCAGCGTTGACAGGGCGAGCATCGAGCAGTTCTTC
TRBJ1-2	TRBD1	TRBV5-1	few	CASSLPTGTHGYTF	TGCGCCAGCAGCTTACCGACAGGGACCCATGGCTACACCTTC
TRBJ2-7	NA	TRBV10-1	NA	CASSKRTYEQYF	TGCGCCAGCAGTAAGAGGACCTACGAGCAGTACTTC
TRBJ2-7	NA	TRBV11-2	NA	CASSLERFSYEQYF	TGTGCCAGCAGCTTGGAGCGGTTCTCCTACGAGCAGTACTTC
TRBJ2-5	TRBD1	TRBV18	few	CASSVGQGLQETQYF	TGTGCCAGCTCAGTGGGACAGGGACTCCAAGAGACCCAGTACTTC
TRBJ2-7	TRBD2	TRBV20-1	few	CSAVLSGGPYEQYF	TGCAGTGCTGTCCTCAGCGGGGGGCCCTACGAGCAGTACTTC
TRBJ1-3	TRBD1	TRBV6-1	NA	CASRAGGPGNTIYF	TGTGCCAGCAGAGCAGGGGGCCCGGGAAACACCATATATTTT
TRBJ1-2	NA	TRBV11-2	NA	CASSPGKLQDRSYGYTF	TGTGCCAGCAGCCCCGGGAAGCTACAGGACCGTAGCTATGGCTACACCTTC